This is a list of T cell receptor beta chains from one sample in a study of blood T cell repertoires in COVID-19. Produced via immunoSEQ multiplex PCR; TCRdb's table is partial and in-frame only. The data show roughly 80,000 clones, 90% to 95% seen once. Sequencing used peripheral blood. These receptors were obtained from a woman aged 50 to 60 in a cohort sampled during active COVID-19. Each CDR3 is given with its conserved first and last residue. A D gene is named only where the DNA matches it firmly. Clone size appears in some rows only: once, few, many, or a class for an expanded clone.

TRBJ1-5,TRBD1,.,TRBV6-5,TGTGCCAGCAGTTACTCGACAGGGTATCAGCCCCAGCATTTT,CASSYSTGYQPQHF
TRBJ1-1,.,.,TRBV3-1/TRBV3-2,TGTGCCAGCAGCCAAGTCGGGACACTTGGAGGCACTGAAGCTTTCTTT,CASSQVGTLGGTEAFF
TRBJ1-2,.,.,TRBV18,TGTGCCAGCACCTCAGGGGTCTGGGATGGCTACACCTTC,CASTSGVWDGYTF
TRBJ2-2,.,.,TRBV3-1/TRBV3-2,TGTGCCAGCAGTCAAACCTACGGCACCGGGGAGCTGTTTTTT,CASSQTYGTGELFF
TRBJ2-1,.,once,TRBV27,TGTGCCAGCACTACGGGTACCTCCTACAATGAGCAGTTCTTC,CASTTGTSYNEQFF
TRBJ2-7,TRBD1,.,TRBV7-9,TGTGCCAGCAGCTCCCTCACGCAGGGGGCACCCTACGAGCAGTACTTC,CASSSLTQGAPYEQYF
TRBJ2-5,TRBD2,.,TRBV28,TGTGCCAGCAGTTTATTAAGCGGGGTGTACCAAGAGACCCAGTACTTC,CASSLLSGVYQETQYF
TRBJ2-7,TRBD1,.,TRBV11-3,TGTGCCAGCAGCTTAGAGACAGGGACCTACGAGCAGTACTTC,CASSLETGTYEQYF
TRBJ1-3,TRBD1,.,TRBV4-1,TGCGCCAGCAGCCAAGACGGACAGGGGTACTCTGGAAACACCATATATTTT,CASSQDGQGYSGNTIYF
TRBJ2-5,TRBD1,.,TRBV5-1,TGCGCCAGCAGCTTGGGACAGGGGGCCGAGACCCAGTACTTC,CASSLGQGAETQYF
TRBJ2-5,.,.,TRBV19,TGTGGGGGGGGACAAGAACAAGAGACCCAGTACTTC,CGGGQEQETQYF
TRBJ1-6,.,few,TRBV6-6,TGTGCCAGCAGTTACCCCAGGGTTCATAATTCACCCCTCCACTTT,CASSYPRVHNSPLHF
TRBJ1-6,.,.,TRBV3-1/TRBV3-2,TGTGCCAGCAGCAGACAAGGCAGCAACGGTTCACCCCTCCACTTT,CASSRQGSNGSPLHF
TRBJ2-3,.,.,TRBV5-8,TGTGCCAGCAGCTTGGCCGGGGCAGATACGCAGTATTTT,CASSLAGADTQYF
TRBJ2-1,.,.,TRBV6-6,TGTGCCAGCAGGCCCGGGGGAAGCTCCTACAATGAGCAGTTCTTC,CASRPGGSSYNEQFF
TRBJ2-7,TRBD2,.,TRBV6-1,TGTGCCAGCAGTGAACAGTCCCCGACTAGCGGGGCTTACGAGCAGTACTTC,CASSEQSPTSGAYEQYF
TRBJ1-1,.,.,TRBV6-6,TGTGCCAGCAGTTACCCCCAGGCCCCGAACACTGAAGCTTTCTTT,CASSYPQAPNTEAFF
TRBJ2-7,.,.,TRBV21-1,TGTGCCAGCAGCAAAGGAGTGACAGGGTCGTCCTACGAGCAGTACTTC,CASSKGVTGSSYEQYF
TRBJ2-1,TRBD1,.,TRBV24-1,TGTGCCACCAGCCGACAGGGGGCCGGAAATGAGCAGTTCTTC,CATSRQGAGNEQFF
TRBJ1-4,.,.,TRBV7-7,TGTGCTAGCAGCTTAAGCAGAGGTGAAAAACTGTTTTTT,CASSLSRGEKLFF
TRBJ1-6,TRBD1,.,TRBV19,TGTGCCAGTAGGAAACAGGGGAGGAATTCACCCCTCCACTTT,CASRKQGRNSPLHF
TRBJ1-6,.,once,TRBV30,TGTGCCTGGAGTGTATTGGACGCGGGTTCACCCCTCCACTTT,CAWSVLDAGSPLHF
TRBJ1-1,.,.,TRBV13,TGTGCCAGCAGTCCCAGGGGCCTCTACCTGAACACTGAAGCTTTCTTT,CASSPRGLYLNTEAFF
TRBJ1-1,.,.,TRBV5-1,TGCGCCAGCAGATCACAGGGTGGTTTCACTGAAGCTTTCTTT,CASRSQGGFTEAFF